The source of this T cell receptor beta chain is a study of beta chain features in type 1 diabetes. Study context: Sorted cells examined across all samples numbered roughly 99,000,000.

This clone has more than one count but fewer than ten. The antigen remains undetermined. The CDR3 covers 14 residues. Germline CDR1 and CDR2: MDHEN and SYDVKM. Trimming left V 7 bases short and J 5 bases short, with 17 bases between. The investigators reverse transcribed all of the isolated RNA, so they sequenced expressed TCRB transcripts. TCRdb keeps only in-frame clones here, not all; method: immunoSEQ multiplex PCR. The table lists some 150,000 clones, around 10% of them singletons. Findings of the study overall: Reduced insertions and increased deletions marked VDJ junctions in type 1 diabetes patients. A greater similarity of naive, central memory and Treg TCRB repertoires was seen among patients than among healthy donors. Whether TCRB rearrangement is influenced by HLA type went unresolved here.

The receptor was isolated from a young man in good health. This rearrangement joins TRBV28 to TRBJ1-2; D gene uncertain. The specimen was central memory CD4+ T cells from blood. CDR3 nucleotides: TGTGCCAGCACTCCTCGGAGGGATCTATATGGCTACACCTTC. Translating gives CASTPRRDLYGYTF.